These 13 T cell receptor beta chains were sequenced from one sample in a study of blood T cells in healthy people across ages. A second PCR, run for about 6 to 11 cycles, used a sample-barcoded 5' primer plus a J-beta primer mix. TCRdb independently ran MiXCR on the 5' RACE reads; one entry per CDR3 protein. The sample lists roughly 730,000 distinct CDR3 sequences, just over 55% occurring once. Input material: blood. These receptors all stem from a man aged 40-55 years in good health.

The chain combines TRBV20-1 with TRBJ2-5; 8 bases fit TRBD1. The CDR3 runs to 14 residues. Trimming removed 6 bases from V and 4 bases from J; junction bases left unmatched: 10. Germline loops: CDR1 DFQATT, CDR2 SNEGSKA (reference sequence). The CDR3 loop is CSADVPGQVETQYF. The CDR3 DNA reads as TGCAGTGCGGACGTACCGGGACAGGTAGAGACCCAGTACTTC.

This clonotype has at least ten counts. The rearrangement uses TRBV24-1 and TRBJ2-1; D is perhaps TRBD2 (7 bases). This CDR3 is 16 amino acids long. V was pared by 8 bases and J by 0 bases, with 16 bases between. Germline loops: CDR1 KGHDR, CDR2 SFDVKD. For the CDR3, the DNA is TGTGCCACCAACGGGGCGGGGGCTGACTCCTACAATGAGCAGTTCTTC. This codes for CATNGAGADSYNEQFF.

In its sample, this clonotype was seen a few times. The chain is built from TRBV15 and TRBJ1-1; tentative D call: TRBD1 (5 bases). The CDR3 runs to 13 residues. CDR1 is LNHNV, CDR2 YYDKDF, per germline (reference sequence). The V gene lost 0 bases and the J gene lost 5 bases, with 7 bases spanning the gap. The CDR3 spells CATSREEGTEAFF. DNA of the CDR3: TGTGCCACCAGCAGAGAGGAGGGGACTGAAGCTTTCTTT.

This clonotype showed up just once. The chain recombines TRBV2 with TRBJ2-3; D gene uncertain. V lost 5 bases, J lost 2 bases, and 11 bases lay in between. Germline CDR1 reads SNHLY; CDR2 reads FYNNEI. This CDR3 is 14 amino acids long. The CDR3, as DNA: TGTGCCAGCAGTAAAGAGCGCTCCACAGATACGCAGTATTTT. Its protein product is CASSKERSTDTQYF.

The rearrangement joins TRBV4-3 to TRBJ1-5; D not certain. The germline V gene has CDR1 LGHNA and CDR2 YSLEER. The CDR3 length is 16 residues. V dropped 0 bases and J dropped 0 bases, with 9 bases sitting between them. Here the CDR3 DNA reads TGCGCCAGCAGCCAAGACTGGCTAGATAGCAATCAGCCCCAGCATTTT. Its protein product is CASSQDWLDSNQPQHF.

V and J are TRBV29-1 and TRBJ2-1, with D unresolved. Germline values: CDR1 SQVTM, CDR2 ANQGSEA. The ends were cut back, 2 bases at V and 0 bases at J, with 5 bases in the middle. The CDR3 runs to 13 residues. Written as DNA, the CDR3 is TGCAGCGTTGAAACCGACTCCTACAATGAGCAGTTCTTC. Residues: CSVETDSYNEQFF.

V usage is TRBV7-2 and J usage is TRBJ2-5; a possible D gene is TRBD2 (6 bases). With 4 bases removed from V and 11 bases from J, the gap between germline ends came to 26 bases. This CDR3 is built from 16 residues. Germline values: CDR1 SGHTA, CDR2 FQGNSA. DNA for the CDR3: TGTGCCAGCAGCTGGCCGACTAGGGTACATAACAATGAGCAGTACTTC. Its translation: CASSWPTRVHNNEQYF. Full variable domain (rest looked up from reference TRBV7-2 and TRBJ2-5): GAGVSQSPSNKVTEKGKDVELRCDPISGHTALYWYRQSLGQGLEFLIYFQGNSAPDKSGLPSDRFSAERTGGSVSTLTIQRTQQEDSAVYLCASSWPTRVHNNEQYFGPGTRLLVL.

The chain has TRBV18 and TRBJ2-3, with D perhaps TRBD2 (6 bases). Germline V gene lookup returns CDR1 KGHSH and CDR2 LQKENI. The CDR3 consists of 18 residues. With 2 bases removed from V and 1 base from J, the gap between germline ends came to 19 bases. CDR3 sequence: CASSPVSPGSGRTDTQYF. CDR3 DNA sequence: TGTGCCAGCTCACCAGTTTCGCCGGGTAGCGGCCGCACAGATACGCAGTATTTT.

The chain carries TRBV29-1 and TRBJ2-5, with no clear D. Germline V gene sequence: CDR1 SQVTM, CDR2 ANQGSEA. V shed 4 bases and J shed 2 bases, with 11 bases lying between them. This CDR3 is 13 amino acids long. CDR3 region: CSVAPSSQETQYF. For the CDR3, the DNA is TGCAGCGTTGCCCCGAGTTCTCAAGAGACCCAGTACTTC.

The genes are TRBV20-1 and TRBJ1-4; TRBD1 is a possible D gene (6 bases). This CDR3 is 14 amino acids long. V lost 6 bases and J 3 bases, leaving 14 bases between the germline ends. From germline, CDR1 is DFQATT and CDR2 SNEGSKA (reference sequence). Written as DNA, the CDR3 is TGCAGTGCGGTCAAACGGACAGCTAATGAAAAACTGTTTTTT. Its protein is CSAVKRTANEKLFF.

This clonotype appeared a few times. CDR3 amino acids: CASSTRGQVNTGELFF. In nucleotides, the CDR3 is TGTGCCAGCAGTACTAGGGGACAGGTTAACACCGGGGAGCTGTTTTTT. The J gene is TRBJ2-2, the V gene TRBV12-3 or TRBV12-4; 8 bases agree with TRBD1. After removal of 5 bases from V and 2 bases from J, the junction contained 7 bases not matched to a gene. The CDR3 runs to 16 residues.

This chain joins TRBV18 and TRBJ1-2, with TRBD1 as a possible D gene (6 bases). CDR1 and CDR2 from the germline V gene are KGHSH and LQKENI. This CDR3 contains 13 residues. V lost 6 bases and J lost 8, with 16 bases in between. CDR3 sequence: CASSLNQGRGYTF. CDR3 bases: TGTGCCAGCTCCCTCAATCAGGGGAGGGGCTACACCTTC.

This chain connects TRBV3-1 to TRBJ2-1; TRBD2 might be the D (5 bases). The CDR3 sequence is 13 residues long. The V end lost 3 bases, the J end lost 13 bases, and 16 bases lay between the germline ends. From germline, CDR1 is LGHDT and CDR2 YNNKEL (reference sequence). The CDR3 DNA sequence: TGTGCCAGCAGCCACCGACTACAAGAGACCCAGTTCTTC. Protein sequence: CASSHRLQETQFF.